The 23 T cell receptor beta chains below come from one sample, sequenced in a study of regulatory T cells in long-lasting Graves disease. HTBI primers from iRepertoire and Arm-PCR of CDR3 regions yielded the TCR beta libraries. From the multiplex PCR reads, TCRdb called clonotypes with MiXCR, one entry per CDR3 protein. The table lists about 460,000 distinct CDR3 sequences, less than 25% of them singletons. Time point noted: persistent/refractory GD, antithyroid drugs over 5 years with positive TRAb. Making the TCR library involved RNA that had been extracted from PBMCs. The source was peripheral blood mononuclear cells (PBMCs), collected when the disease was refractory, from a patient treated with antithyroid drugs. The receptors come from a female donor with Graves disease.

This clonotype occurred a few times. This chain links TRBV7-9 with TRBJ2-3; D not certain. The V end lost 9 bases, the J end lost 3 bases, and 16 bases lay between the germline ends. The CDR3 totals 14 residues. Germline V gene lookup returns CDR1 SEHNR and CDR2 FQNEAQ (reference sequence). This chain's CDR3 is CASSWPLQTDTQYF. CDR3 nucleotide sequence: TGTGCCAGTTCGTGGCCCCTCCAAACAGATACGCAGTATTTT.

J is TRBJ1-2 and V is TRBV6-2 or TRBV6-3; a weak D match, TRBD1 (5 bases). Trimming removed 7 bases at V and 3 bases at J, with 12 bases between. This CDR3 has 13 residues. Germline V CDR1 and CDR2: MNHEY, SVGEGT. As DNA, the CDR3 is TGTGCCAGCAAGGAGGACACTCACTATGGCTACACCTTC. Protein product: CASKEDTHYGYTF.

This clonotype was counted between two and nine times. V gene TRBV7-2 combines with J gene TRBJ1-5; D gene uncertain. CDR1 and CDR2 (germline): SGHTA, FQGNSA. The CDR3 totals 15 residues. V lost 0 bases, J lost 3 bases, and 9 bases lay in between. The DNA for the CDR3 is TGTGCCAGCAGCTTAGCGGACGGCATCAATCAGCCCCAGCATTTT. Encoded protein: CASSLADGINQPQHF.

This clonotype was observed a few times. J is TRBJ1-2 and V is TRBV30, with a possible D match to TRBD1 (6 bases). Per germline, CDR1 GTSNPN and CDR2 SVGIG (reference sequence). With 6 bases removed from V and 2 bases from J, the gap between germline ends came to 22 bases. The CDR3 runs to 16 residues. CDR3 nucleotides: TGTGCCTGCCCACGGGCGGGGGGCCGCACAAACTATGGCTACACCTTC. Residues: CACPRAGGRTNYGYTF.

As regards this clonotype: A much larger clonotype is one base distant, so this may be a read error. The rearrangement joins TRBV6-2 or TRBV6-3 to TRBJ1-5; tentatively, D is TRBD1 (5 bases). Looked up from germline, CDR1 is MNHEY and CDR2 is SVGEGT. This CDR3 is built from 14 residues. This chain's CDR3 is CASKRGESNQSQHF. The CDR3 DNA sequence: TGTGCCAGCAAACGAGGGGAGAGCAATCAGTCCCAGCATTTT.

The CDR3 loop reads CASSPKRWPDSNQPQHF. The CDR3 nucleotides are TGTGCCAGCAGCCCCAAGCGGTGGCCGGATAGCAATCAGCCCCAGCATTTT. V gene TRBV7-8 combines with J gene TRBJ1-5; unclear D gene. V was clipped by 5 bases and J by 0 bases, with 17 bases between them. The CDR3 is 17 amino acids. Germline V lookup: CDR1 SGHVS, CDR2 FQNEAQ.

Only a few counts were recorded for this clonotype. V usage is TRBV6-1 and J usage is TRBJ2-5, with 7 bases matching TRBD1. Germline CDR1 reads MNHNS; CDR2 reads SASEGT. The CDR3 runs to 15 residues. Unmatched junction bases numbered 10, after V lost 7 bases and J lost 2 bases. CDR3 residues: CASTGQPYLQETQYF. For the CDR3, the DNA is TGTGCCAGCACGGGACAGCCTTACCTTCAAGAGACCCAGTACTTC.

This clonotype was counted between two and nine times. The chain employs TRBV6-1 and TRBJ1-5; D ambiguous. The CDR3 loop spans 13 amino acids. Germline assignment: CDR1 MNHNS and CDR2 SASEGT. V was pared by 8 bases and J by 3 bases, with 11 bases between. The CDR3 region is CASSSLNNQPQHF. The CDR3 DNA reads as TGTGCCAGCTCGAGTTTAAACAATCAGCCCCAGCATTTT.

There are many counts of this clonotype. The chain employs TRBV10-3 and TRBJ2-5, with D perhaps given as TRBD1 or TRBD2 (5 bases each). The length of the CDR3 is 14 residues. The germline V and J ends were trimmed by 3 bases and 4 bases, with 12 bases remaining between them. In germline, CDR1 is ENHRY, CDR2 SYGVKD. DNA for the CDR3: TGTGCCATCAGTGATAGTGGGACGAGAGAGACCCAGTACTTC. Protein product: CAISDSGTRETQYF.

This clonotype was seen a handful of times. The J gene is TRBJ2-6, the V gene TRBV28, with unresolved D. Germline CDR1 MDHEN, CDR2 SYDVKM. V was clipped by 6 bases and J by 2 bases, with 8 bases between them. This CDR3 is 14 amino acids long. In DNA form, the CDR3 reads TGTGCCAGCAGGAGTTCCGCTGGGGCCAACGTCCTGACTTTC. It codes for CASRSSAGANVLTF.

The sample holds a few counts of this clonotype. This sequence joins TRBV5-1 and TRBJ2-7; 7 nucleotides agree with TRBD1. CDR1 SGHRS and CDR2 YFSETQ come from the germline V gene. The CDR3 totals 17 residues. V shed 8 bases and J 3 bases; nucleotides not matched to a gene: 20. For the CDR3, the DNA is TGCGCCAGATCACGTAGTGTGGCCGGGACAGAAAACTACGAGCAGTACTTC. This codes for CARSRSVAGTENYEQYF.

This clonotype was detected many times. The V gene is TRBV11-2, the J gene TRBJ2-5, with D unclear. The CDR3 is 15 residues long. The ends were cut back, 0 bases at V and 0 bases at J, with 8 bases in the middle. The germline CDR1 and CDR2 sequences are SGHAT and FQNNGV. The CDR3 spells CASSLEVGYQETQYF. The CDR3 DNA reads TGTGCCAGCAGCTTAGAAGTTGGCTACCAAGAGACCCAGTACTTC.

Concerning this clonotype: Given a much more abundant clone one base away, this may be a read error. This sequence joins TRBV6-6 and TRBJ1-4, with D unresolved. This CDR3 contains 14 residues. Germline loops: CDR1 MNHNY, CDR2 SVGAGI (reference sequence). CDR3 sequence: CASSYSTGDEKPFF. Here the CDR3 DNA reads TGTGCCAGCAGTTACTCGACCGGGGATGAAAAACCGTTTTTT.

This clonotype was observed at least ten times. This chain joins TRBV20-1 and TRBJ2-2; 8 bases align to TRBD2. Trimming at V came to 3 bases and at J to 4 bases, leaving 7 bases not matched to a gene. This CDR3 spans 15 amino acids. Germline V CDR1 and CDR2: DFQATT, SNEGSKA (reference sequence). The CDR3 DNA is TGCAGTGCTAGGCCTTGGACTAGCAGCACCGGGGAGCTGTTTTTT. Translation gives CSARPWTSSTGELFF.

This clonotype was seen a handful of times. The rearrangement links TRBV12-3 or TRBV12-4 to TRBJ2-7, with D perhaps being TRBD1 or TRBD2 (5 bases each). The CDR3 is 16 residues long. V lost 4 bases, J lost 2 bases, and 18 bases lay in between. The CDR3 region is CASSSGTSGLPYEQYF. The CDR3 DNA is TGTGCCAGCAGTTCCGGGACGTCCGGCTTACCCTACGAGCAGTACTTC.

Only one count was recorded for this clonotype. Just one base apart from a much larger clone, this may be a read error. The V gene is TRBV29-1, the J gene TRBJ2-7, with D unclear. Trimming left V 2 bases short and J 0 bases short, with 14 bases between. This CDR3 has 15 residues. The germline CDR1 and CDR2 sequences are SQVTM and ANQGSEA. CDR3 coding DNA: TGCAGCGTTGAACTGGTTGGACGGAGCTCCTACGAGCAGTACTTC. It codes for CSVELVGRSSYEQYF.

A few counts support this clonotype. The chain uses TRBV7-9 and TRBJ1-1, with D perhaps matching TRBD1 (6 bases). Germline V gene sequence: CDR1 SEHNR, CDR2 FQNEAQ (reference sequence). The CDR3 is 14 amino acids. Trimming took off 5 bases at V and 3 bases at J, with 13 bases between the two ends. CDR3 DNA sequence: TGTGCCAGCAGCCCCCGGGGGGCGGACACTGAAGCTTTCTTT. Translated: CASSPRGADTEAFF.

The V call is TRBV10-1, the J call TRBJ1-1; 7 positions match TRBD1. There are 18 residues in the CDR3. Germline values: CDR1 WNHNN, CDR2 SYGVQD (reference sequence). With 10 bases clipped from V and 0 bases from J, the junction kept 20 bases outside the gene matches. CDR3 in DNA: TGCGCCACCGGACCAAGGGGGCTCATAACAGCCTTGAACACTGAAGCTTTCTTT. It translates to CATGPRGLITALNTEAFF.

The sample holds many counts of this clonotype. J is TRBJ1-1 and V is TRBV2; TRBD1 is a possible D gene (5 bases). Germline V lookup: CDR1 SNHLY, CDR2 FYNNEI. The CDR3 contains 11 residues. The V gene lost 9 bases and the J gene lost 3 bases, with 8 bases spanning the gap. CDR3 nucleotide sequence: TGTGCCAGACTGGGGGACACTGAAGCTTTCTTT. Protein product: CARLGDTEAFF.

The V and J genes are TRBV5-5 and TRBJ1-2, with unresolved D. The V gene's germline CDR1 is SGHKS and CDR2 YYEKEE (reference sequence). This CDR3 has 13 residues. V lost 3 bases and J 7 bases, leaving 13 bases between the germline ends. The CDR3 here is CASSSGASPGYTF. The CDR3 DNA reads as TGTGCCAGCAGCTCCGGAGCGTCCCCTGGCTACACCTTC.

This clonotype showed up many times. V and J are TRBV20-1 and TRBJ2-7, with D perhaps TRBD1 (5 bases). V lost 6 bases to trimming and J lost 3 bases, with 9 bases between them. This CDR3 is built from 11 residues. The germline gives CDR1 DFQATT, CDR2 SNEGSKA (reference sequence). The CDR3 DNA sequence: TGCAGTGCCATCAGGGACTACGAGCAGTACTTC. Translating it yields CSAIRDYEQYF.

This clonotype turned up a few times. The CDR3 region has the DNA TGTGCCAGCACCACCATCGGGGGGGGGGCGGGGGAGCTGTTTTTT. Translated: CASTTIGGGAGELFF. The chain joins TRBV12-3 or TRBV12-4 to TRBJ2-2, with TRBD2 matching over 8 bases. The trim removed 7 bases at V and 8 bases at J, leaving 12 bases unmatched. The CDR3 sequence is 15 residues long.

The chain has TRBV2 and TRBJ2-5; 10 nucleotides align to TRBD1. The CDR3 spans 15 residues. Per germline, CDR1 SNHLY and CDR2 FYNNEI. The junction had 9 bases not matched to a gene; V was cut back by 7 bases and J by 4 bases. In DNA form, the CDR3 reads TGTGCCAGCATGGAACGGGACAGGGGAGGAGAGACCCAGTACTTC. Translation gives CASMERDRGGETQYF.